A selection of T cell receptor beta chains follows, all from one sample in a study of shared clonotypes between healthy human individuals. Clones were sequenced by immunoSEQ multiplex PCR, and TCRdb holds only the in-frame ones, with some missing. Among about 700,000 clones listed, around 92% were seen once. Sample: naive CD8+ T cells sorted from blood. The receptors here all came from a man aged 25 to 40 in good health. The CDR3 runs from the conserved cysteine through the conserved F or W.

v_gene: TRBV18; j_gene: TRBJ2-3; CDR3aa: CASSPGDLRADTQYF
v_gene: TRBV15; j_gene: TRBJ2-1; CDR3aa: CATSRDHQANEQFF
v_gene: TRBV7-9; j_gene: TRBJ2-2; CDR3aa: CASSSAGTSQVGELFF
v_gene: TRBV9; j_gene: TRBJ2-1; CDR3aa: CASSPTGLAGDRFF
v_gene: TRBV29-1; j_gene: TRBJ2-7; CDR3aa: CSVRTGDSYEQYF
v_gene: TRBV9; j_gene: TRBJ2-7; CDR3aa: CASSVGGRAGDEQYF
v_gene: TRBV19; j_gene: TRBJ2-1; CDR3aa: CASKLSGGGNNEQFF
v_gene: TRBV12-2; j_gene: TRBJ2-1; CDR3aa: CASPGTGDPTTYNEQFF
v_gene: TRBV4-3; j_gene: TRBJ2-2; CDR3aa: CASSQGGATGELFF
v_gene: TRBV28; j_gene: TRBJ2-7; CDR3aa: CASSLVSLAGADPYEQYF
v_gene: TRBV27; j_gene: TRBJ2-1; CDR3aa: CASTSYNEQFF
v_gene: TRBV15; j_gene: TRBJ2-7; CDR3aa: CATAGLAGSYEQYF
v_gene: TRBV2; j_gene: TRBJ2-2; CDR3aa: CASSEAAGGNTGELFF
v_gene: TRBV27; j_gene: TRBJ2-3; CDR3aa: CASSRTGSTDTQYF
v_gene: TRBV10-3; j_gene: TRBJ2-7; CDR3aa: CAITAGNSYEQYF
v_gene: TRBV7-9; j_gene: TRBJ1-5; CDR3aa: CASSLVGQGQDNQPQHF
v_gene: TRBV9; j_gene: TRBJ2-7; CDR3aa: CASSDAPGRGGSYEQYF
v_gene: TRBV7-2; j_gene: TRBJ2-1; CDR3aa: CATSAGTYSSYNEQFF
v_gene: TRBV10-3; j_gene: TRBJ1-5; CDR3aa: CAISESLFNQPQHF
v_gene: TRBV29-1; j_gene: TRBJ2-2; CDR3aa: CSVELGETSPGELFF
v_gene: TRBV7-9; j_gene: TRBJ1-2; CDR3aa: CASSSGQGVHGYTF
v_gene: TRBV6-1; j_gene: TRBJ1-2; CDR3aa: CASSVSPAGQDSGYTF
v_gene: TRBV7-9; j_gene: TRBJ2-1; CDR3aa: CASSLYDRGGEQFF
v_gene: TRBV2; j_gene: TRBJ2-1; CDR3aa: CASTPRGGREDEQFF
v_gene: TRBV4-3; j_gene: TRBJ1-1; CDR3aa: CASSQDPGNTEAFF
v_gene: TRBV7-9; j_gene: TRBJ2-1; CDR3aa: CASSLVAGGANEQFF
v_gene: TRBV5-4; j_gene: TRBJ2-1; CDR3aa: CASSQNRRQGARSKYNEQFF
v_gene: TRBV21-1; j_gene: TRBJ2-3; CDR3aa: CASSTFPVRQLRWIRAARDTQYF
v_gene: TRBV30; j_gene: TRBJ2-7; CDR3aa: CAWLMTGTYEQYF
v_gene: TRBV19; j_gene: TRBJ2-7; CDR3aa: CASRGQEESSYEQYF
v_gene: TRBV7-2; j_gene: TRBJ2-7; CDR3aa: CASSHTSYEQYF